This T cell receptor beta chain was identified during a study of graft-versus-host responses after intestinal transplantation. Study in general: Anti-thymocyte globulin induction, then tacrolimus and steroids for roughly 3 years, went to all recipients. Broader study findings: Early declines in HvG clones that occurred post-transplant were associated with peak circulating GvH clone levels.

In regard to this clone: Antigen: not known.

Clones were read by immunoSEQ multiplex PCR, and TCRdb kept only the in-frame ones, dropping some. The table shows tens of thousands of clones, with 80% to 90% occurring only once. Germline V gives CDR1 SNHLY, CDR2 FYNNEI. This CDR3 spans 21 amino acids. The J segment lost 3 bases and the V segment lost 5 bases, leaving 20 bases of the junction unmatched. The chain recombines TRBV2 with TRBJ2-3; 13 bases agree with TRBD2. This receptor was identified in a human donor who was the organ donor for an intestinal transplant. The sample in question was unstimulated CD4+ T cells sorted from spleen or lymph node cells, obtained before transplant. The CDR3 spells CASSPILTSGRALRGTDTQYF. The CDR3 DNA follows: TGTGCCAGCAGTCCCATTCTAACTAGCGGGAGGGCCCTACGAGGGACAGATACGCAGTATTTT.